This T cell receptor beta chain was recovered during a study of shared clonotypes between healthy human individuals. The protocol was immunoSEQ multiplex PCR, while the TCRdb copy is restricted to in-frame clones and leaves out a portion. The table includes around 2,000,000 clones, roughly 91% detected once. Positively selected for CCR7, the CD45RO-negative cells used as naive CD8 cells excluded terminally differentiated effector memory CD45RA+ cells. The V end was cut by 1 base, the J end by 1 base, with 8 bases between. Germline V gene data show CDR1 as SGHVS and CDR2 as FQNEAQ. The CDR3 is 14 amino acids.

The source of this sequence is a man in his late teens or twenties in good health. Some clones in this sample may be carry-over from other donors' samples. The V gene is TRBV7-8, the J gene TRBJ2-7; D is unclear. Sequenced material: naive CD8+ T cells from PBMCs. The CDR3 DNA follows: TGTGCCAGCAGCTTAGTCATGGGTTCCTACGAGCAGTACTTC. Translation gives CASSLVMGSYEQYF.